The 8 T cell receptor beta chains in this list originate from one sample, sequenced in a study of metastatic and nonmetastatic thyroid tumors. MiXCR re-clonotyped the PCR reads for TCRdb. The table lists 89,000 or so clones, approximately 9% of them singletons. Thyroid surgery was performed in patients who had received no treatment beforehand. The material sequenced was blood. The receptors shown here come from a female donor with papillary thyroid cancer or a benign thyroid nodule (not recorded which). Some clones in this sample may be carry-over from other donors' samples.

Note on this clone: Just one base apart from a much larger clone, this may be a read error. The gene calls are TRBV6-5 and TRBJ2-5; 10 nucleotides agree with TRBD2. CDR1 is MNHEY and CDR2 is SVGAGI in the germline V gene. The CDR3 contains 16 residues. The V and J ends lost 4 bases and 5 bases, in that order; junction bases with no gene match: 10. CDR3 DNA sequence: TGTGCCAGCAGTTTACTCGTACTAGCGGGGCTGGAGACCCAGTACTTC. It encodes CASSLLVLAGLETQYF.

This clone was detected many times. A much larger clone differs from this one at a single base, so this may be a read error. The chain has TRBV6-1 and TRBJ1-2; no reliable D call. Germline V gene lookup returns CDR1 MNHNS and CDR2 SASEGT. The CDR3 length is 15 residues. The chain's CDR3 is CASGGDMRPSYGYAF. CDR3 nucleotide sequence: TGTGCCAGCGGCGGAGACATGCGGCCCTCCTATGGCTACGCCTTC.

This clone was recorded only once. A read error may explain this, as a much larger clone is one base away. The V call is TRBV7-3, the J call TRBJ2-6, with TRBD1 identical over 8 bases. This CDR3 has 15 residues. Looked up from germline, CDR1 is SGHTA and CDR2 is FQGTGA. Here the CDR3 DNA reads TGTGCCAGCAGCTACAGGGGGGCTGGGGACAACGTCCTGACTTTC. It codes for CASSYRGAGDNVLTF.

Ten or more counts support this clone. The CDR3 sequence is CSVARTGELFF. In DNA form, the CDR3 reads TGCAGCGTTGCCCGCACCGGGGAGCTGTTTTTT. V usage is TRBV29-1 and J usage is TRBJ2-2; D is unresolved. With 4 bases removed from V and 4 bases from J, the gap between germline ends came to 4 bases. This CDR3 is 11 amino acids long. Germline CDR1 is SQVTM and CDR2 is ANQGSEA.

This clone was seen ten or more times. This chain links TRBV9 with TRBJ2-7; the match to TRBD2 covers 7 bases. This CDR3 has 14 amino acids. CDR1 is SGDLS and CDR2 is YYNGEE in the germline V gene. V shed 4 bases and J 5 bases; nucleotides not matched to a gene: 9. The CDR3 reads CASSPWGGPDEQYF. In nucleotides, the CDR3 is TGTGCCAGCAGCCCCTGGGGAGGGCCCGACGAGCAGTACTTC.

This clone was seen only a few times. A much larger clone is a single base away; this may be a read error. This same CDR3 is encoded by further DNA sequences in the sample. This rearrangement joins TRBV10-1 to TRBJ1-5, with D perhaps matching TRBD1 (5 bases). The CDR3 loop spans 13 amino acids. Trimming removed 9 bases at V and 1 base at J, with 10 bases between. Germline CDR1 and CDR2: WNHNN and SYGVQD (reference sequence). The CDR3 bases are TGCGCCAGTGCACGGGGGAGCAATCAGCCCCAGCATTTT. Protein product: CASARGSNQPQHF.

At least ten counts were recorded for this clone. Other DNA sequences in the sample encode the same CDR3. The chain carries TRBV7-9 and TRBJ2-3, with 7 bases aligning to TRBD2. The CDR3 extends over 13 amino acids. Germline CDR1 reads SEHNR; CDR2 reads FQNEAQ (reference sequence). Trimming at V came to 3 bases and at J to 3 bases, leaving 0 bases not matched to a gene. CDR3 protein: CASSLGGTDTQYF. The CDR3 bases are TGTGCCAGCAGCTTGGGGGGGACAGATACGCAGTATTTT.

This clone has a count of ten or more. The J gene is TRBJ2-4, the V gene TRBV6-1; D possibly corresponds to TRBD2 (5 bases). Per the germline V gene, CDR1 is MNHNS and CDR2 is SASEGT. This CDR3 is built from 12 residues. Trimming removed 7 bases from V and 9 bases from J, with 13 bases in between. The CDR3 nucleotides read TGTGCCAGCACCCTACCAGGAGGCATTCAGTACTTC. Protein sequence: CASTLPGGIQYF.